The 32 T cell receptor beta chains given below trace back to one sample, sequenced in a study of vaccination and CD4 T cells after COVID-19. Treatment given: roughly 11-day PBMC culture with coronavirus spike peptide pools or control peptides (ViraFEST assay). Their target antigens are unknown. Cultured CD4+ T cell DNA was sequenced using the Oncomine TCR Beta short-read assay. MiXCR was run by TCRdb on the PCR reads, yielding one entry per CDR3 protein. The sample has about 26,000 distinct CDR3 sequences, around 65% seen once; the top ten hold 4% to 5.5%. The specimen sequenced was CD4+ T cells from blood, cultured in vitro. The receptors were gathered from a human donor who had recovered from COVID-19.

This clonotype was counted a single time. The chain links TRBV27 to TRBJ2-5; TRBD2 matches 10 bases. The CDR3 runs 15 residues. Germline CDR1 reads MNHEY; CDR2 reads SMNVEV (reference sequence). With V trimmed by 6 bases and J by 5 bases, 9 bases remained unmatched. In DNA, the CDR3 is TGTGCCAGCAGGACCCTAGCGGGAGTGGGGGAGACCCAGTACTTC. It encodes CASRTLAGVGETQYF.

The chain carries TRBV28 and TRBJ1-2, with TRBD1 as a possible D gene (5 bases). The V gene's germline CDR1 is MDHEN and CDR2 SYDVKM. This CDR3 is 14 amino acids long. Deletions cut 5 bases from V and 0 bases from J, with 10 bases between. The CDR3 is CASSPGGTNYGYTF. CDR3 coding DNA: TGTGCCAGCAGTCCGGGGGGGACTAACTATGGCTACACCTTC.

The rearrangement joins TRBV10-3 to TRBJ1-5, with 10 nucleotides matching TRBD1. CDR1 is ENHRY and CDR2 is SYGVKD in the germline V gene. The CDR3 is made up of 15 amino acids. Unmatched junction bases numbered 5, after V lost 6 bases and J lost 3 bases. The CDR3 protein is CAIRPGQGLNQPQHF. CDR3 bases: TGTGCCATCAGACCGGGACAGGGGCTCAATCAGCCCCAGCATTTT.

In its sample, this clonotype was seen once. As DNA, the CDR3 is TGTGCCAGCAGCGGCTACAGGGGAATTGTGGAGACCCAGTACTTC. This gives the protein CASSGYRGIVETQYF. The chain is built from TRBV7-2 and TRBJ2-5, with 7 bases that match TRBD1. The CDR3 covers 15 residues. From germline, CDR1 is SGHTA and CDR2 FQGNSA. Trimming removed 5 bases from V and 5 bases from J; junction bases left unmatched: 11.

This chain uses TRBV11-3 with TRBJ1-1; D may be TRBD1 (5 bases). The CDR3 is 14 residues long. Trimming shortened V by 1 base and J by 6 bases, and 12 bases separated the two germline ends. Germline V gene sequence: CDR1 SGHNT, CDR2 YENEEA. The CDR3 DNA follows: TGTGCCAGCAGCTTAGGAGCAGGGTCCCCTGAAGCTTTCTTT. Protein: CASSLGAGSPEAFF.

CDR3 amino acids: CASSYRDRGLRREQYF. CDR3 nucleotide sequence: TGTGCCAGCAGTTACCGGGACAGGGGGCTACGTCGCGAGCAGTACTTC. This rearrangement joins TRBV5-8 to TRBJ2-7; TRBD1 matches at 12 bases. The CDR3 spans 16 residues. Germline V lookup: CDR1 SGHTS, CDR2 YDEGEE. After removal of 5 bases from V and 6 bases from J, the junction contained 12 bases not matched to a gene.

The CDR3 sequence is CASSLGGRALETQYF. The CDR3 DNA is TGTGCCAGCAGCTTAGGCGGGAGGGCCCTAGAGACCCAGTACTTC. The chain recombines TRBV7-2 with TRBJ2-5; 9 bases line up with TRBD2. J lost 4 bases, V lost 1 base, and 4 bases had no gene match. Germline CDR1 and CDR2: SGHTA and FQGNSA. The CDR3 has 15 amino acids. Using reference TRBV7-2 and TRBJ2-5 for the parts outside the CDR3, the full variable domain is GAGVSQSPSNKVTEKGKDVELRCDPISGHTALYWYRQSLGQGLEFLIYFQGNSAPDKSGLPSDRFSAERTGGSVSTLTIQRTQQEDSAVYLCASSLGGRALETQYFGPGTRLLVL.

This clonotype showed up just once. J is TRBJ2-5 and V is TRBV11-2; a weak D match, TRBD1 (6 bases). Germline V lookup: CDR1 SGHAT, CDR2 FQNNGV. This CDR3 has 16 amino acids. V was cut by 0 bases and J by 2 bases, with 13 bases left in between. CDR3 amino acids: CASSLDGPGEQETQYF. In DNA, the CDR3 is TGTGCCAGCAGCTTAGATGGACCAGGGGAGCAAGAGACCCAGTACTTC.

This chain joins TRBV12-3 or TRBV12-4 and TRBJ2-7; D unclear. V lost 4 bases to trimming and J lost 4 bases, with 5 bases between them. This CDR3 region has 11 residues. DNA for the CDR3: TGTGCCAGCAGTTCCAAGTACGAGCAGTACTTC. This codes for CASSSKYEQYF.

Only a few counts were recorded for this clonotype. The chain joins TRBV10-3 to TRBJ1-5; D possibly corresponds to TRBD1 (6 bases). The CDR3 contains 15 residues. V lost 6 bases to trimming and J lost 5 bases, with 17 bases between them. From germline, CDR1 is ENHRY and CDR2 SYGVKD. Here the CDR3 reads CAISAGHADHQPQHF. The CDR3 DNA is TGTGCCATCAGCGCGGGACACGCCGACCATCAGCCCCAGCATTTT.

A few counts support this clonotype. This chain joins TRBV5-1 and TRBJ2-7, with D unclear. V lost 1 base, J lost 5 bases, and 13 bases lay in between. CDR3 length: 14 amino acids. Germline V gene data show CDR1 as SGHRS and CDR2 as YFSETQ. CDR3 residues: CASSLQVSRDEQYF. CDR3 DNA sequence: TGCGCCAGCAGCTTGCAGGTTAGTCGGGACGAGCAGTACTTC.

The chain carries TRBV12-3 or TRBV12-4 and TRBJ2-7; 7 bases fit TRBD2. V lost 5 bases and J lost 4; bases outside the gene matches: 8. The CDR3 contains 14 residues. CDR3 sequence: CASSQERGRYEQYF. The DNA of the CDR3 is TGTGCCAGCAGTCAGGAGCGGGGTCGGTACGAGCAGTACTTC.

The rearrangement joins TRBV6-1 to TRBJ2-5, with 7 nucleotides matching TRBD2. This CDR3 has 11 amino acids. J was trimmed by 10 bases and V by 6 bases; bases with no gene match: 5. Germline-derived CDR1 and CDR2 are MNHNS and SASEGT. CDR3: CASRGGPLQYF. CDR3 coding DNA: TGTGCCAGCAGGGGAGGGCCTCTCCAGTACTTC.

This clonotype was seen only a few times. The chain has TRBV18 and TRBJ2-1; TRBD2 matches at 7 bases. The CDR3 spans 15 residues. J gave up 13 bases and V 2 bases, and 14 bases lay outside the gene matches. Germline V lookup: CDR1 KGHSH, CDR2 LQKENI. In DNA, the CDR3 is TGTGCCAGCTCACCAAGGCGGGTCAGCGGGGAAGGACAGTTCTTC. Its protein product is CASSPRRVSGEGQFF.

The chain joins TRBV12-3 or TRBV12-4 to TRBJ1-2, with D hard to call. V was cut by 5 bases and J by 1 base, with 11 bases left in between. This CDR3 has 14 residues. The CDR3 nucleotides are TGTGCCAGCAGTCAACGGCAGGTTAACTATGGCTACACCTTC. Translating gives CASSQRQVNYGYTF.

The rearrangement joins TRBV6-2 or TRBV6-3 to TRBJ2-3; the match to TRBD2 covers 7 bases. Germline loops: CDR1 MNHEY, CDR2 SVGEGT. The V segment lost 6 bases and the J segment 0 bases; nucleotides outside the gene matches: 6. This CDR3 has 15 amino acids. CDR3 protein: CASSYRRESTDTQYF. In nucleotides, the CDR3 is TGTGCCAGCAGCTACAGGCGGGAGAGCACAGATACGCAGTATTTT.

This chain links TRBV20-1 with TRBJ2-7; 7 bases are a match to TRBD1. CDR3 size: 15 residues. V lost 1 base and J lost 0; bases outside the gene matches: 6. The V gene's germline CDR1 is DFQATT and CDR2 SNEGSKA (reference sequence). This CDR3 reads CSARVAAGGSYEQYF. CDR3 DNA: TGCAGTGCTAGAGTTGCGGCAGGGGGCTCCTACGAGCAGTACTTC.

There are a few counts of this clonotype. This rearrangement joins TRBV6-5 to TRBJ1-5, with a tentative D call TRBD1 (6 bases). Germline lookup yields CDR1 MNHEY and CDR2 SVGAGI. V was trimmed by 4 bases and J by 6 bases, leaving 19 bases between them. CDR3 length: 16 amino acids. The CDR3 DNA reads TGTGCCAGCAGTTCGTTGGCAGGGGCGACCAGTCAGCCCCAGCATTTT. It codes for CASSSLAGATSQPQHF.

The V gene is TRBV6-5, the J gene TRBJ1-5; possibly TRBD1 for D (5 bases). The CDR3 length is 17 residues. The germline gives CDR1 MNHEY, CDR2 SVGAGI. V dropped 0 bases and J dropped 1 base, with 13 bases sitting between them. This CDR3 reads CASSYSRRGGSNQPQHF. CDR3 coding DNA: TGTGCCAGCAGTTACTCGAGACGGGGGGGGAGCAATCAGCCCCAGCATTTT.

This sequence joins TRBV20-1 and TRBJ2-3; D remains unclear. The CDR3 consists of 13 residues. The germline CDR1 and CDR2 sequences are DFQATT and SNEGSKA (reference sequence). V was clipped by 7 bases and J by 3 bases, with 14 bases between them. The CDR3 nucleotides read TGCAGTGGTCCTGACACACTTACAGATACGCAGTATTTT. It specifies CSGPDTLTDTQYF.

The chain couples TRBV30 to TRBJ1-1; the D gene is possibly TRBD1 (6 bases). Deletions cut 3 bases from V and 2 bases from J, with 25 bases between. The CDR3 is 18 amino acids. Per germline, CDR1 GTSNPN and CDR2 SVGIG (reference sequence). This CDR3 is CAWSATGPGQLSNTEAFF. As DNA, the CDR3 is TGTGCCTGGAGCGCTACCGGACCTGGACAGCTATCTAACACTGAAGCTTTCTTT.

The chain recombines TRBV7-2 with TRBJ2-3, with 8 bases that match TRBD1. Germline V gene data show CDR1 as SGHTA and CDR2 as FQGNSA. V lost 4 bases and J lost 4; bases outside the gene matches: 1. The CDR3 covers 13 residues. CDR3 loop: CASSSDRADTQYF. The CDR3 coding sequence is TGTGCCAGCAGCTCGGACAGGGCAGATACGCAGTATTTT.

The J gene is TRBJ1-6, the V gene TRBV2; TRBD1 matches 7 bases. This CDR3 is 15 amino acids long. J lost 7 bases, V lost 4 bases, and 7 bases had no gene match. Germline-derived CDR1 and CDR2 are SNHLY and FYNNEI. The CDR3 DNA follows: TGTGCCAGCAGTGGCAGAGTCAGGGGGAATTCACCCCTCCACTTT. Amino acid sequence: CASSGRVRGNSPLHF.

The rearrangement links TRBV19 to TRBJ2-4; 7 nucleotides align to TRBD2. The germline V gene has CDR1 LNHDA and CDR2 SQIVND (reference sequence). The CDR3 extends over 14 amino acids. Trimming cost V 5 bases and J 6 bases; bases outside gene matches: 7. The CDR3: CASSPRTSRNIQYF. In DNA, the CDR3 is TGTGCCAGTAGTCCCCGGACTAGTAGAAACATTCAGTACTTC. Supplemented by reference TRBV19 and TRBJ2-4, the full variable domain reads DGGITQSPKYLFRKEGQNVTLSCEQNLNHDAMYWYRQDPGQGLRLIYYSQIVNDFQKGDIAEGYSVSREKKESFPLTVTSAQKNPTAFYLCASSPRTSRNIQYFGAGTRLSVL.

The rearrangement uses TRBV10-1 and TRBJ1-2, with a possible D match to TRBD1 (5 bases). Trimming removed 7 bases from V and 3 bases from J, with 12 bases in between. CDR1 WNHNN and CDR2 SYGVQD come from the germline V gene (reference sequence). The CDR3 is made up of 13 amino acids. The CDR3 coding sequence is TGCGCCAGCAAAGAGACAGACGACTATGGCTACACCTTC. Protein product: CASKETDDYGYTF.

The rearrangement links TRBV7-3 to TRBJ1-1, with D uncertain. The V and J ends lost 1 base and 11 bases respectively, with 17 bases between them. CDR1 and CDR2 from the germline V gene are SGHTA and FQGTGA. The CDR3 consists of 14 residues. CDR3 in amino acids: CASSLIGGSEQAFF. In DNA, the CDR3 is TGTGCCAGCAGCTTAATAGGCGGATCTGAACAGGCTTTCTTT.

The chain combines TRBV7-2 with TRBJ1-5; a possible D gene is TRBD1 (5 bases). V shed 2 bases and J shed 3 bases, with 11 bases lying between them. Germline V CDR1 and CDR2: SGHTA, FQGNSA. The length of the CDR3 is 15 residues. The DNA for the CDR3 is TGTGCCAGCAGCTTACAGGGTACCATCAATCAGCCCCAGCATTTT. It is translated as CASSLQGTINQPQHF. The full variable domain, with the rest looked up from reference TRBV7-2 and TRBJ1-5, is GAGVSQSPSNKVTEKGKDVELRCDPISGHTALYWYRQSLGQGLEFLIYFQGNSAPDKSGLPSDRFSAERTGGSVSTLTIQRTQQEDSAVYLCASSLQGTINQPQHFGDGTRLSIL.

V usage is TRBV6-2 or TRBV6-3 and J usage is TRBJ2-3, with 11 bases matching TRBD2. Germline values: CDR1 MNHEY, CDR2 SVGEGT. V trimming: 7 bases; J trimming: 0 bases; junction bases outside the gene matches: 18. The CDR3 runs 20 residues. CDR3 in DNA: TGTGCCAGCAAATCTCACCCCCTCTCCCGGACTAGCGGGAGCACAGATACGCAGTATTTT. Translating gives CASKSHPLSRTSGSTDTQYF.

V gene TRBV28 combines with J gene TRBJ1-1, with unresolved D. The CDR3 extends over 12 amino acids. V lost 8 bases and J lost 6, with 13 bases in between. Germline V gene data show CDR1 as MDHEN and CDR2 as SYDVKM. The CDR3 loop is CASRLNLAEAFF. The CDR3 DNA follows: TGTGCCAGCCGCCTCAATCTGGCTGAAGCTTTCTTT. Drawing the rest from reference TRBV28 and TRBJ1-1, the complete variable domain is DVKVTQSSRYLVKRTGEKVFLECVQDMDHENMFWYRQDPGLGLRLIYFSYDVKMKEKGDIPEGYSVSREKKERFSLILESASTNQTSMYLCASRLNLAEAFFGQGTRLTVV.

This rearrangement joins TRBV20-1 to TRBJ2-7; perhaps TRBD2 as D (5 bases). Trimming left V 0 bases short and J 0 bases short, with 12 bases between. This CDR3 has 15 residues. In germline, CDR1 is DFQATT, CDR2 SNEGSKA (reference sequence). The CDR3 coding sequence is TGCAGTGCTAGAGATTTCGCGACTAACTCCTACGAGCAGTACTTC. It specifies CSARDFATNSYEQYF.

The CDR3 DNA sequence: TGTGCCAGCAGCTTAGACTTTAGGGGACAGGGTACCCAAGAGACCCAGTACTTC. Translation: CASSLDFRGQGTQETQYF. The V call is TRBV7-2, the J call TRBJ2-5, with TRBD1 matching 9 bases. Germline lookup yields CDR1 SGHTA and CDR2 FQGNSA. The CDR3 covers 18 residues. The V and J ends lost 1 base and 1 base, in that order; junction bases with no gene match: 10.

DNA of the CDR3: TGTGCCAGTCAAACACAGGGACGCTATGGCTACACCTTC. This sequence encodes CASQTQGRYGYTF. The gene calls are TRBV6-1 and TRBJ1-2; possibly TRBD1 for D (6 bases). In germline, CDR1 is MNHNS, CDR2 SASEGT. This CDR3 has 13 residues. Trimming took off 9 bases at V and 4 bases at J, with 15 bases between the two ends.